A selection of T cell receptor beta chains follows, all from one sample in a study of identical twins. TCRdb reanalysed the 5' RACE reads using MiXCR and keeps one entry per CDR3 protein. The table lists 520,000 or so distinct CDR3 sequences, less than 25% of them singletons. This same sample was also part of a study on T cells expressing NK-cell markers.

The sequenced sample was CD4+ T cells sorted from blood. All receptors come from a woman aged 18-29 years in good health. The CDR3 runs from the conserved cysteine through the conserved F or W. Fields, in order: V gene, clone size, D gene, J gene, CDR3 protein, CDR3 DNA. A D gene is named only where the DNA matches it firmly. Size values are once, few and many counts, or a class for expanded clones, and some rows have none.

TRBV12-3/TRBV12-4	NA	NA	TRBJ2-7	CASSQQRVASYEQYF	TGTGCCAGCAGTCAACAGCGGGTGGCCTCCTACGAGCAGTACTTC
TRBV9	NA	NA	TRBJ1-6	CASSVTNSHSPLHF	TGTGCCAGCAGCGTAACTAACAGCCATTCACCCCTCCACTTT
TRBV29-1	NA	NA	TRBJ1-6	CSVRDTQNSPLHF	TGCAGCGTTCGGGACACTCAAAATTCACCCCTCCACTTT
TRBV9	NA	NA	TRBJ2-7	CASTRDTLSYEQYF	TGTGCCAGCACCAGGGATACCCTCTCCTACGAGCAGTACTTC
TRBV20-1	NA	NA	TRBJ1-2	CSATGEGNYGYTF	TGCAGTGCTACAGGGGAGGGGAACTATGGCTACACCTTC
TRBV10-3	NA	NA	TRBJ2-1	CAIGAVRFEQFF	TGTGCCATCGGCGCGGTTAGGTTTGAGCAGTTCTTC
TRBV20-1	NA	TRBD1	TRBJ1-5	CSASRGGQGASQPQHF	TGCAGTGCTAGTCGGGGGGGGCAGGGGGCGAGTCAGCCCCAGCATTTT
TRBV27	few	TRBD2	TRBJ2-1	CASSPRTSGRVNEQFF	TGTGCCAGCAGTCCCCGTACTAGCGGGAGAGTTAATGAGCAGTTCTTC
TRBV6-2/TRBV6-3	once	TRBD2	TRBJ2-7	CATRLAGSYEQYF	TGTGCCACCAGACTAGCGGGATCCTACGAGCAGTACTTC
TRBV7-3	NA	NA	TRBJ2-1	CASSFSGGGDNEQFF	TGTGCCAGCAGCTTCTCGGGGGGCGGGGACAATGAGCAGTTCTTC
TRBV2	NA	NA	TRBJ1-1	CASSGQRNTEAFF	TGTGCCAGCAGCGGACAAAGGAACACTGAAGCTTTCTTT
TRBV3-1	NA	NA	TRBJ1-5	CASSGLQGQPQHF	TGTGCCAGCAGCGGGCTGCAGGGGCAGCCCCAGCATTTT
TRBV20-1	few	TRBD1	TRBJ2-7	CSAPADRIHEQYF	TGCAGTGCTCCCGCGGACAGGATCCACGAGCAGTACTTC
TRBV12-3/TRBV12-4	few	NA	TRBJ2-3	CASSEWLDSTDTQYF	TGTGCCAGCAGTGAATGGCTAGATTCGACAGATACGCAGTATTTT
TRBV28	NA	NA	TRBJ2-3	CASSYPGAGATLHTQYF	TGTGCCAGCAGTTACCCCGGGGCAGGGGCCACCCTCCATACGCAGTATTTT
TRBV12-3/TRBV12-4	NA	TRBD1	TRBJ1-1	CASRPGQVNTEAFF	TGTGCCAGCAGACCAGGACAGGTGAACACTGAAGCTTTCTTT
TRBV7-2	NA	NA	TRBJ2-1	CASSLAREPHNEQFF	TGTGCCAGCAGCTTAGCCAGGGAACCCCACAATGAGCAGTTCTTC
TRBV20-1	NA	TRBD2	TRBJ2-2	CSAIHGGRLTGELFF	TGCAGTGCTATACACGGCGGGAGGCTCACCGGGGAGCTGTTTTTT
TRBV7-8	NA	TRBD2	TRBJ2-5	CASSPGTSWAQYF	TGTGCCAGCAGCCCCGGGACTAGCTGGGCCCAGTACTTC
TRBV7-9	many	TRBD1	TRBJ1-1	CASSFGQGNTEAFF	TGTGCCAGCAGCTTCGGACAGGGGAACACTGAAGCTTTCTTT
TRBV2	many	NA	TRBJ1-2	CASDRTGRPNYGYTF	TGTGCCAGCGATCGAACGGGACGGCCAAACTATGGCTACACCTTC
TRBV7-2	NA	NA	TRBJ2-5	CASSLYGEEMTQYF	TGTGCCAGCAGCTTATACGGGGAGGAGATGACCCAGTACTTC
TRBV24-1	few	NA	TRBJ2-2	CATSDGKGVTGELFF	TGTGCCACCAGTGATGGAAAGGGCGTAACCGGGGAGCTGTTTTTT
TRBV2	once	TRBD2	TRBJ2-3	CASSPRTSADTQYF	TGTGCCAGCAGTCCTCGGACTAGTGCAGATACGCAGTATTTT
TRBV3-1	few	NA	TRBJ2-1	CASSQGSQKQFF	TGTGCCAGCAGCCAAGGATCCCAGAAGCAGTTCTTC
TRBV10-3	many	NA	TRBJ2-5	CAISEGREETQYF	TGTGCCATCAGTGAAGGCAGGGAGGAGACCCAGTACTTC
TRBV5-1	few	TRBD1	TRBJ1-1	CASSSSRSFRDRGTEAFF	TGCGCCAGCAGCTCTTCACGTTCCTTCCGGGACAGGGGCACTGAAGCTTTCTTT
TRBV5-1	NA	NA	TRBJ2-1	CASSEKPVDRNHNEQFF	TGCGCCAGCAGCGAAAAACCCGTAGACAGGAACCACAATGAGCAGTTCTTC
TRBV6-4	few	NA	TRBJ2-5	CASSDCKTYSGETQYF	TGTGCCAGCAGTGACTGCAAGACCTACTCGGGGGAGACCCAGTACTTC
TRBV10-3	NA	NA	TRBJ2-4	CAISGREKNIQYF	TGTGCCATCAGTGGGAGGGAGAAAAACATTCAGTACTTC
TRBV20-1	few	TRBD1	TRBJ2-5	CSARKTGGEETQYF	TGCAGTGCTAGAAAGACAGGGGGCGAGGAGACCCAGTACTTC
TRBV7-3	NA	TRBD1	TRBJ1-1	CASSFARQGVNTEAFF	TGTGCCAGCAGCTTCGCCCGACAGGGGGTCAACACTGAAGCTTTCTTT
TRBV5-1	NA	NA	TRBJ2-7	CASSLGGEYYEQYF	TGCGCCAGCAGCTTGGGCGGAGAGTACTACGAGCAGTACTTC
TRBV6-1	few	NA	TRBJ2-5	CASSTMFTQETQYF	TGTGCCAGCAGTACCATGTTCACACAAGAGACCCAGTACTTC
TRBV6-1	NA	TRBD1	TRBJ1-1	CASRHNPIGQGGTEAFF	TGTGCCAGCAGGCACAATCCGATCGGACAGGGCGGCACTGAAGCTTTCTTT
TRBV4-3	NA	TRBD1	TRBJ2-1	CASSHTDRVNEQFF	TGCGCCAGCAGCCACACAGACAGGGTCAATGAGCAGTTCTTC
TRBV7-3	few	NA	TRBJ2-4	CASSLTGPGNIQYF	TGTGCCAGCAGCTTAACGGGGCCGGGAAACATTCAGTACTTC
TRBV20-1	few	NA	TRBJ1-1	CSASQPGGSTEAFF	TGCAGTGCTAGCCAGCCGGGGGGTAGCACTGAAGCTTTCTTT
TRBV12-3/TRBV12-4	NA	TRBD1	TRBJ2-7	CASSLAGQGLYEQYF	TGTGCCAGCAGTTTAGCGGGACAGGGACTCTACGAGCAGTACTTC
TRBV28	NA	NA	TRBJ2-1	CASSSVVGGQSSYNEQFF	TGTGCCAGCAGTTCGGTCGTCGGTGGGCAGAGCTCCTACAATGAGCAGTTCTTC
TRBV5-1	NA	TRBD1	TRBJ2-3	CASSWGQGGSTDTQYF	TGCGCCAGCAGCTGGGGACAGGGGGGAAGCACAGATACGCAGTATTTT
TRBV6-5	NA	TRBD2	TRBJ2-7	CASSSLAGFSYEQYF	TGTGCCAGCAGTTCCTTAGCGGGGTTTTCCTACGAGCAGTACTTC
TRBV7-2	few	NA	TRBJ2-2	CASRLTNTGELFF	TGTGCCAGCCGGTTAACGAACACCGGGGAGCTGTTTTTT
TRBV12-3/TRBV12-4	NA	NA	TRBJ1-1	CASSFAVISGWTEAFF	TGTGCCAGCAGTTTCGCGGTTATAAGTGGTTGGACTGAAGCTTTCTTT
TRBV5-1	few	NA	TRBJ2-1	CASSLRASSNEQFF	TGCGCCAGCAGCCTCCGGGCTAGCTCCAATGAGCAGTTCTTC
TRBV30	NA	NA	TRBJ2-3	CAWSVAATTDTQYF	TGTGCCTGGAGTGTAGCGGCTACCACAGATACGCAGTATTTT
TRBV18	NA	NA	TRBJ1-1	CASSPPGRVSEAFF	TGTGCCAGCTCACCGCCGGGACGAGTCTCTGAAGCTTTCTTT